This section outlines one TCR beta chain sequence together with its context. In the source study's methods: Estimation of nucleated cell counts was performed using reference gene primer amplification. Only in-frame clones appear in the TCRdb table, and some are missing; sequencing was by immunoSEQ multiplex PCR. Clonal size and the V and J genes are those of that table, whereas D and trimming came from the DNA. The data contain about 120,000 clones, roughly four fifths of them seen just once; the ten biggest clones take up 12%. The entry originates in a study of blood T cell repertoires in COVID-19. Study-level background: COVID-19 samples collected from the United States, Italy and Spain covered acute and convalescent phases. In each case, the material was cDNA or gDNA derived from T cells, B-cell-depleted T cells, or PBMCs.

The V end was cut by 0 bases, the J end by 5 bases, with 13 bases between. Germline CDR1 KGHSH, CDR2 LQKENI. This CDR3 comprises 15 residues. This TCR came from a human donor in a cohort sampled during active COVID-19. V usage is TRBV18 and J usage is TRBJ2-5; no clear D gene. The sample taken for sequencing was peripheral blood. CDR3 amino acids: CASSPPIARSETQYF. In nucleotides, the CDR3 is TGTGCCAGCTCACCACCGATAGCTCGATCGGAGACCCAGTACTTC.